This T cell receptor beta chain was captured in a study of shared clonotypes between healthy human individuals. The CDR3 contains 15 residues. The trim removed 0 bases at V and 5 bases at J, leaving 3 bases unmatched. The germline V gene has CDR1 ENHRY and CDR2 SYGVKD. Donors had no recently reported acute infections or vaccinations and were HIV-negative. Both subsets, CD45RA+ naive and CD45RA-negative memory, were split from the CD4+ cells. This clone was detected only once. What it binds is unknown. Other DNA sequences of this sample code for an identical CDR3. Points from the study as a whole: Against clonotypes common to all four donors, non-shared ones had lower generation probabilities.

Sequencing was performed with immunoSEQ multiplex PCR; in TCRdb, only in-frame clones are kept and a portion is missing. Altogether 2 million to 2.5 million clones are present, approximately 95% being singletons, with the ten largest covering around 0.13%. The genes are TRBV10-3 and TRBJ1-4; 7 nucleotides match TRBD1. The source is a man aged 18 to 35 in good health. The specimen was naive CD4+ T cells sorted from blood. Subset indicated: CD45RA+ positively selected. The CDR3 DNA sequence: TGTGCCATCAGTGAGTCAGGGGGCGGGAATGAAAAACTGTTTTTT. This encodes CAISESGGGNEKLFF.